The 9 T cell receptor beta chains below all came from one sample that was sequenced in a study of blood T cell repertoires in COVID-19. TCRdb's copy holds only in-frame clones and misses some; the assay was immunoSEQ multiplex PCR. The table lists fewer than 250,000 clones, 80% to 90% of them singletons. Sequencing input: peripheral blood. Every receptor here comes from a human donor in a cohort sampled during active COVID-19.

This sequence joins TRBV11-3 and TRBJ2-1; no reliable D call. V was clipped by 1 base and J by 3 bases, with 7 bases between them. In germline, CDR1 is SGHNT, CDR2 YENEEA. This CDR3 comprises 14 residues. CDR3 loop: CASSLGLHYNEQFF. For the CDR3, the DNA is TGTGCCAGCAGCTTAGGACTCCACTACAATGAGCAGTTCTTC.

This clone has just one count. The genes are TRBV7-9 and TRBJ2-3; maybe TRBD2 (6 bases). This CDR3 has 17 amino acids. Germline CDR1 reads SEHNR; CDR2 reads FQNEAQ (reference sequence). The V and J ends lost 5 bases and 2 bases respectively, with 20 bases between them. CDR3 bases: TGTGCCAGCAGCCCCTTGGTTGGTGGGGGGTACACAGATACGCAGTATTTT. Its translation is CASSPLVGGGYTDTQYF.

The chain has TRBV3-1 (or the pseudogene TRBV3-2) and TRBJ1-2; no reliable D call. The V gene lost 0 bases and the J gene lost 6 bases, with 23 bases spanning the gap. The CDR3 covers 18 residues. Germline loops: CDR1 LGHDT, CDR2 YNNKEL (reference sequence). The DNA of the CDR3 is TGTGCCAGCAGCCAAGAATTCCGGAGAAGAGACGGCTTCAATGGCTACACCTTC. This translates into CASSQEFRRRDGFNGYTF.

V and J are TRBV4-1 and TRBJ1-3, with 9 bases lining up with TRBD1. CDR3 length: 15 residues. V was pared by 2 bases and J by 2 bases, with 1 base of the junction left unmatched. Germline values: CDR1 MGHRA, CDR2 YSYEKL. The CDR3 DNA follows: TGCGCCAGCAGCCAAAGGGACAGGGCTGGAAACACCATATATTTT. Protein product: CASSQRDRAGNTIYF.

This clone has just one count. At one boundary the junction diverges from the germline segment, which might be a read error. This chain connects TRBV6-4 to TRBJ1-2; D is unclear. CDR1 and CDR2 (germline): MRHNA, SNTAGT. The CDR3 covers 12 residues. CDR3 sequence reads: CATIGGQNGYTF. The CDR3 DNA reads as TGTGCCACCATCGGAGGGCAAAATGGGTACACCTTC.

V usage is TRBV10-3 and J usage is TRBJ2-7; perhaps TRBD1 as D (5 bases). The length of the CDR3 is 13 residues. CDR1 and CDR2 (germline): ENHRY, SYGVKD. Trimming stripped 10 bases from V and 5 bases from J, with 18 bases between. The CDR3 reads CATTGYRQDEQYF. CDR3 bases: TGTGCCACGACGGGTTACAGGCAAGACGAGCAGTACTTC.

This chain uses TRBV5-1 with TRBJ1-4; D ambiguous. The CDR3 contains 14 residues. The germline V and J ends were trimmed by 1 base and 8 bases, with 12 bases remaining between them. Germline V CDR1 and CDR2: SGHRS, YFSETQ. CDR3: CASSLRRGREKLFF. CDR3 DNA: TGCGCCAGCAGCTTGCGACGGGGTAGGGAAAAACTGTTTTTT.

V is TRBV10-3 and J is TRBJ1-2; D gene uncertain. CDR1 ENHRY and CDR2 SYGVKD come from the germline V gene. With 2 bases removed from V and 4 bases from J, the gap between germline ends came to 5 bases. The CDR3 has 12 amino acids. CDR3 DNA: TGTGCCATCAGTGAGCGGGTCTATGGCTACACCTTC. Amino acid sequence: CAISERVYGYTF.

This clone was found a few times. J is TRBJ2-1 and V is TRBV4-2; 12 bases line up with TRBD2. Trimming cost V 6 bases and J 10 bases; bases outside gene matches: 7. The CDR3 spans 14 residues. Germline CDR1 LGHNA, CDR2 YNFKEQ. The CDR3 reads CASSPSGGAGEQFF. CDR3 bases: TGTGCCAGCAGTCCTAGCGGGGGGGCCGGCGAGCAGTTCTTC.